The clone carrying this T cell receptor (beta chain) came up a few times. The data were taken from a study of blood T cells in healthy people across ages. A second PCR of 7 to 11 cycles used a sample-barcoded 5' primer and a J-beta primer mix. A 12-random-nucleotide template-switch adaptor tagged each cDNA molecule. TCRdb re-derived calls from the 5' RACE reads in MiXCR, one entry per CDR3 protein. The sample contains roughly 1,500,000 distinct CDR3 sequences, 34% of which appear only once. The germline V gene has CDR1 DFQATT and CDR2 SNEGSKA (reference sequence). The CDR3 is 14 amino acids. Trimming took off 7 bases at V and 2 bases at J, with 15 bases between the two ends.

Sequencing was carried out using blood. This TCR came from a woman between 25 and 40 years old in good health. The rearrangement joins TRBV20-1 to TRBJ2-1; maybe TRBD1 (6 bases). The CDR3 nucleotides are TGCAGTGAGCCGACAGGCCCTCCCTACAATGAGCAGTTCTTC. This gives the protein CSEPTGPPYNEQFF.